These T cell receptor beta chains were read from a single sample in a study of T cell responses to AZD1222 COVID-19 vaccine. Profiling relied on immunoSEQ multiplex PCR, and the TCRdb table lists in-frame clones only, not all of them. The sample holds 250,000 to 300,000 clones, about 94% seen once. Source: peripheral blood, taken 28 days after the second AZD1222 dose. These receptors came from an adult who received the AZD1222 COVID-19 vaccine. Both conserved end residues are part of each CDR3. The D gene is left open where the match is weak. Clone size is stated in some rows and not others, as once, few, many or a class when expanded.

d_gene: TRBD1
j_gene: TRBJ1-3
abundance: -
v_gene: TRBV28
CDR3aa: CASSYLAGGISGNTIYF
CDR3nt: TGTGCCAGCAGTTATTTAGCAGGGGGCATCTCTGGAAACACCATATATTTT

d_gene: -
j_gene: TRBJ1-1
abundance: -
v_gene: TRBV3-1/TRBV3-2
CDR3aa: CASSLDGVGLTEAFF
CDR3nt: TGTGCCAGCAGCCTTGATGGGGTGGGATTAACTGAAGCTTTCTTT

d_gene: -
j_gene: TRBJ1-4
abundance: -
v_gene: TRBV4-2
CDR3aa: CASSRAPGTNEKLFF
CDR3nt: TGTGCCAGCAGCCGGGCTCCGGGCACTAATGAAAAACTGTTTTTT

d_gene: -
j_gene: TRBJ1-4
abundance: -
v_gene: TRBV6-5
CDR3aa: CASNRGNEKLFF
CDR3nt: TGTGCCAGCAATCGGGGGAATGAAAAACTGTTTTTT

d_gene: -
j_gene: TRBJ2-7
abundance: -
v_gene: TRBV28
CDR3aa: CASSRKAYEQYF
CDR3nt: TGTGCCAGCAGTCGCAAAGCCTACGAGCAGTACTTC

d_gene: -
j_gene: TRBJ2-1
abundance: -
v_gene: TRBV2
CDR3aa: CASGGSRSIF
CDR3nt: TGTGCCAGCGGCGGGTCGAGATCGATCTTC

d_gene: -
j_gene: TRBJ2-3
abundance: -
v_gene: TRBV7-3
CDR3aa: CASSFYRGDTQYF
CDR3nt: TGTGCCAGCAGCTTCTATAGAGGAGATACGCAGTATTTT

d_gene: -
j_gene: TRBJ2-5
abundance: -
v_gene: TRBV3-1/TRBV3-2
CDR3aa: CASSQEGRVGETQYF
CDR3nt: TGTGCCAGCAGCCAAGAGGGAAGGGTCGGAGAGACCCAGTACTTC

d_gene: -
j_gene: TRBJ1-1
abundance: -
v_gene: TRBV20-1
CDR3aa: CSARAGPEAFF
CDR3nt: TGCAGTGCTAGGGCAGGTCCTGAAGCTTTCTTT

d_gene: -
j_gene: TRBJ1-3
abundance: -
v_gene: TRBV5-6
CDR3aa: CASSLGPTVSGNTIYF
CDR3nt: TGTGCCAGCAGCTTGGGCCCGACGGTCTCTGGAAACACCATATATTTT

d_gene: -
j_gene: TRBJ1-4
abundance: -
v_gene: TRBV9
CDR3aa: CASSVARVNEKLFF
CDR3nt: TGTGCCAGCAGCGTAGCCAGGGTCAATGAAAAACTGTTTTTT

d_gene: TRBD1
j_gene: TRBJ2-6
abundance: -
v_gene: TRBV9
CDR3aa: CASSVEGQGNSGANVLTF
CDR3nt: TGTGCCAGCAGCGTAGAGGGACAGGGTAACTCTGGGGCCAACGTCCTGACTTTC

d_gene: -
j_gene: TRBJ1-2
abundance: -
v_gene: TRBV7-2
CDR3aa: CASSPRWGVYGYTF
CDR3nt: TGTGCCAGCAGCCCCCGGTGGGGGGTTTATGGCTACACCTTC

d_gene: -
j_gene: TRBJ2-3
abundance: -
v_gene: TRBV12-5
CDR3aa: CASGFGGTDTQYF
CDR3nt: TGTGCTAGTGGTTTTGGGGGAACAGATACGCAGTATTTT

d_gene: -
j_gene: TRBJ2-5
abundance: -
v_gene: TRBV20-1
CDR3aa: CSARWQETQYF
CDR3nt: TGCAGTGCTAGGTGGCAAGAGACCCAGTACTTC

d_gene: -
j_gene: TRBJ2-5
abundance: -
v_gene: TRBV7-9
CDR3aa: CASSLMGETQYF
CDR3nt: TGTGCCAGCAGCTTAATGGGTGAGACCCAGTACTTC

d_gene: -
j_gene: TRBJ1-2
abundance: -
v_gene: TRBV5-6
CDR3aa: CASSLSGGFYGYTF
CDR3nt: TGTGCCAGCAGCTTATCGGGCGGATTCTATGGCTACACCTTC

d_gene: -
j_gene: TRBJ1-2
abundance: -
v_gene: TRBV3-1/TRBV3-2
CDR3aa: CASSRGQAVNYGYTF
CDR3nt: TGTGCCAGCAGCCGGGGCCAGGCGGTTAACTATGGCTACACCTTC

d_gene: -
j_gene: TRBJ1-1
abundance: -
v_gene: TRBV5-1
CDR3aa: CASSMDPNTEAFF
CDR3nt: TGCGCCAGCAGCATGGACCCGAACACTGAAGCTTTCTTT

d_gene: TRBD2
j_gene: TRBJ2-7
abundance: -
v_gene: TRBV28
CDR3aa: CASRHSSGGDEQYF
CDR3nt: TGTGCCAGCAGACACTCTAGCGGGGGGGACGAGCAGTACTTC

d_gene: -
j_gene: TRBJ1-2
abundance: -
v_gene: TRBV2
CDR3aa: CASSEESGVGYTF
CDR3nt: TGTGCCAGCAGTGAAGAGTCGGGGGTTGGCTACACCTTC

d_gene: -
j_gene: TRBJ2-7
abundance: -
v_gene: TRBV7-3
CDR3aa: CASSSGTWSSYEQYF
CDR3nt: TGTGCCAGCAGCTCTGGGACGTGGAGCTCCTACGAGCAGTACTTC

d_gene: -
j_gene: TRBJ2-7
abundance: -
v_gene: TRBV19
CDR3aa: CASSYGYEQYF
CDR3nt: TGTGCCAGTAGCTACGGCTACGAGCAGTACTTC

d_gene: TRBD1
j_gene: TRBJ2-2
abundance: -
v_gene: TRBV5-1
CDR3aa: CASRTGVNTGELFF
CDR3nt: TGCGCCAGTAGGACAGGGGTTAACACCGGGGAGCTGTTTTTT

d_gene: -
j_gene: TRBJ2-3
abundance: -
v_gene: TRBV12-3/TRBV12-4
CDR3aa: CASSLKGTGTQYF
CDR3nt: TGTGCCAGCAGTTTAAAGGGTACGGGTACGCAGTATTTT

d_gene: -
j_gene: TRBJ2-7
abundance: -
v_gene: TRBV4-1
CDR3aa: CASSRGQGPNSYEQYF
CDR3nt: TGCGCCAGCAGCCGGGGGCAGGGACCCAACTCCTACGAGCAGTACTTC

d_gene: -
j_gene: TRBJ2-3
abundance: -
v_gene: TRBV6-5
CDR3aa: CASSWQGSTDTQYF
CDR3nt: TGTGCCAGCAGTTGGCAGGGGAGCACAGATACGCAGTATTTT

d_gene: TRBD1
j_gene: TRBJ2-5
abundance: -
v_gene: TRBV11-2
CDR3aa: CASSQGAQETQYF
CDR3nt: TGTGCCAGCAGCCAGGGGGCCCAAGAGACCCAGTACTTC

d_gene: -
j_gene: TRBJ1-3
abundance: -
v_gene: TRBV7-9
CDR3aa: CASREGTGNTIYF
CDR3nt: TGTGCCAGCCGCGAGGGAACGGGAAACACCATATATTTT

d_gene: -
j_gene: TRBJ1-1
abundance: -
v_gene: TRBV9
CDR3aa: CASSVGGDGTEAFF
CDR3nt: TGTGCCAGCAGCGTAGGTGGGGATGGCACTGAAGCTTTCTTT

d_gene: -
j_gene: TRBJ1-2
abundance: -
v_gene: TRBV5-6
CDR3aa: CASSLENSRNTYTF
CDR3nt: TGTGCCAGCAGCTTGGAAAACAGCCGCAACACCTACACCTTC

d_gene: -
j_gene: TRBJ2-1
abundance: few
v_gene: TRBV29-1
CDR3aa: CSVVGRAGSANEQFF
CDR3nt: TGCAGCGTTGTCGGCCGGGCAGGGAGCGCCAATGAGCAGTTCTTC

d_gene: -
j_gene: TRBJ2-7
abundance: -
v_gene: TRBV27
CDR3aa: CASRTTLKTYEQYF
CDR3nt: TGTGCCAGCAGGACTACCCTGAAAACCTACGAGCAGTACTTC

d_gene: -
j_gene: TRBJ1-3
abundance: -
v_gene: TRBV10-2
CDR3aa: CASSDGRSGNTIYF
CDR3nt: TGCGCCAGCAGTGATGGAAGATCTGGAAACACCATATATTTT

d_gene: -
j_gene: TRBJ2-7
abundance: once
v_gene: TRBV27
CDR3aa: CASSLIRGQRYF
CDR3nt: TGTGCCAGCAGTTTAATCCGGGGGCAGAGGTACTTC

d_gene: -
j_gene: TRBJ2-7
abundance: -
v_gene: TRBV2
CDR3aa: CASSFRSSSYEQYF
CDR3nt: TGTGCCAGCAGTTTTCGATCTAGCTCCTACGAGCAGTACTTC

d_gene: -
j_gene: TRBJ1-2
abundance: -
v_gene: TRBV7-2
CDR3aa: CASSLVTGVPVYGYTF
CDR3nt: TGTGCCAGCAGCTTAGTAACGGGGGTCCCCGTCTATGGCTACACCTTC

d_gene: -
j_gene: TRBJ1-1
abundance: -
v_gene: TRBV18
CDR3aa: CASSGRKGGRNTEAFF
CDR3nt: TGTGCCAGCTCAGGGAGGAAGGGCGGAAGGAACACTGAAGCTTTCTTT

d_gene: -
j_gene: TRBJ1-5
abundance: few
v_gene: TRBV28
CDR3aa: CASIDDIGSNQPQHF
CDR3nt: TGTGCCAGCATTGACGACATCGGGAGCAATCAGCCCCAGCATTTT

d_gene: TRBD1
j_gene: TRBJ1-1
abundance: -
v_gene: TRBV15
CDR3aa: CATSKVRGGAGTEAFF
CDR3nt: TGTGCCACCAGCAAGGTCAGGGGGGGCGCCGGGACTGAAGCTTTCTTT

d_gene: -
j_gene: TRBJ1-4
abundance: -
v_gene: TRBV10-3
CDR3aa: CAISEGAANEKLFF
CDR3nt: TGTGCCATCAGTGAGGGGGCTGCTAATGAAAAACTGTTTTTT

d_gene: TRBD1
j_gene: TRBJ2-7
abundance: -
v_gene: TRBV29-1
CDR3aa: CSVTTGRKLYEQYF
CDR3nt: TGCAGCGTTACGACAGGGAGAAAACTCTACGAGCAGTACTTC

d_gene: -
j_gene: TRBJ1-1
abundance: -
v_gene: TRBV7-9
CDR3aa: CASSLEQHMNTEAFF
CDR3nt: TGTGCCAGCAGCTTAGAACAGCACATGAACACTGAAGCTTTCTTT

d_gene: TRBD2
j_gene: TRBJ2-5
abundance: -
v_gene: TRBV6-2/TRBV6-3
CDR3aa: CASSYVLAGGSETQYF
CDR3nt: TGTGCCAGCAGTTACGTTCTAGCGGGGGGAAGCGAGACCCAGTACTTC

d_gene: -
j_gene: TRBJ2-7
abundance: -
v_gene: TRBV6-5
CDR3aa: CASSSGGWSNEQYF
CDR3nt: TGTGCCAGCAGTTCAGGGGGGTGGTCGAACGAGCAGTACTTC

d_gene: -
j_gene: TRBJ2-5
abundance: -
v_gene: TRBV28
CDR3aa: CASSFLVQETQYF
CDR3nt: TGTGCCAGCAGTTTTTTGGTACAAGAGACCCAGTACTTC

d_gene: -
j_gene: TRBJ2-2
abundance: -
v_gene: TRBV6-4
CDR3aa: CASSVHSVGGELFF
CDR3nt: TGTGCCAGCAGTGTGCACTCCGTAGGCGGGGAGCTGTTTTTT